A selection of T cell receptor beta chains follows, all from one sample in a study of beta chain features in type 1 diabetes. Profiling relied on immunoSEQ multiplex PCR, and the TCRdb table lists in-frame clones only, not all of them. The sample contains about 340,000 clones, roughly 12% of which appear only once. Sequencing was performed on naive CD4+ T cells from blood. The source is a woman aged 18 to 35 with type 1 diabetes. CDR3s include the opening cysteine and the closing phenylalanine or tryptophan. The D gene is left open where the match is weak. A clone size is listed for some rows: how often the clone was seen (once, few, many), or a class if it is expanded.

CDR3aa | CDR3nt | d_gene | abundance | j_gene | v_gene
CASSVGTANTGELFF | TGTGCCAGCAGCGTCGGGACAGCGAACACCGGGGAGCTGTTTTTT | TRBD1 | NA | TRBJ2-2 | TRBV9
CAWSGGANSPLHF | TGTGCCTGGAGTGGTGGGGCTAATTCACCCCTCCACTTT | NA | NA | TRBJ1-6 | TRBV30
CASSLAPTTGTEAFF | TGTGCCAGCAGCTTGGCACCTACGACAGGAACTGAAGCTTTCTTT | NA | few | TRBJ1-1 | TRBV5-4
CASSTGRRSYGYTF | TGTGCCAGTAGTACAGGTCGGCGCTCCTATGGCTACACCTTC | NA | NA | TRBJ1-2 | TRBV19
CASSPDRANNQPQHF | TGTGCCAGCTCACCGGACAGGGCGAACAATCAGCCCCAGCATTTT | TRBD1 | NA | TRBJ1-5 | TRBV18
CASSLAGPLLHEQFF | TGTGCCAGCAGCTTAGCGGGCCCGCTCTTGCATGAGCAGTTCTTC | NA | few | TRBJ2-1 | TRBV7-9
CASSQRHSGLAGDNEQFF | TGCGCCAGCAGCCAACGTCATTCGGGACTAGCGGGAGACAATGAGCAGTTCTTC | TRBD2 | NA | TRBJ2-1 | TRBV4-1
CASSGAGVSNNEQFF | TGTGCCAGCAGCGGGGCGGGAGTTTCTAACAATGAGCAGTTCTTC | TRBD2 | NA | TRBJ2-1 | TRBV7-9
CASSPPSSENTIYF | TGTGCCAGCTCACCACCGAGCTCGGAGAACACCATATATTTT | NA | NA | TRBJ1-3 | TRBV18
CASRQSSTDTQYF | TGTGCCAGCAGGCAGTCTAGCACAGATACGCAGTATTTT | NA | NA | TRBJ2-3 | TRBV2
CASSQEGGNYGYTF | TGCGCCAGCAGCCAAGAAGGAGGGAACTATGGCTACACCTTC | NA | few | TRBJ1-2 | TRBV4-3
CASSLSGRAYNEQFF | TGTGCCAGCAGCTTAAGCGGGAGGGCCTACAATGAGCAGTTCTTC | TRBD2 | NA | TRBJ2-1 | TRBV11-2
CASSSMTGGLTEAFF | TGCGCCAGCAGCTCCATGACAGGGGGCTTGACTGAAGCTTTCTTT | TRBD1 | few | TRBJ1-1 | TRBV5-1
CASSQNNYQPQHF | TGTGCCAGCAGCCAAAACAATTATCAGCCCCAGCATTTT | NA | few | TRBJ1-5 | TRBV7-2
CASSEQLAGVGTGELFF | TGTGCCAGCAGCGAACAGCTAGCGGGAGTGGGCACCGGGGAGCTGTTTTTT | TRBD2 | few | TRBJ2-2 | TRBV9
CASSLPHRGHYGYTF | TGCGCCAGCAGTCTCCCCCATAGGGGGCACTATGGCTACACCTTC | TRBD1 | NA | TRBJ1-2 | TRBV23-1
CASSPLGTQQYF | TGTGCCAGCTCACCACTGGGGACACAGCAGTACTTC | NA | NA | TRBJ2-7 | TRBV18
CASSYSREGGGGYTF | TGTGCCAGCAGTTACTCGAGGGAGGGTGGAGGTGGCTACACCTTC | NA | few | TRBJ1-2 | TRBV6-5
CASSPRPTVMNTEAFF | TGTGCCAGCAGTCCCCGTCCCACGGTGATGAACACTGAAGCTTTCTTT | NA | NA | TRBJ1-1 | TRBV27
CASKQSNQPQHF | TGTGCCAGCAAACAGTCAAATCAGCCCCAGCATTTT | NA | few | TRBJ1-5 | TRBV2
CASSPRTSGRAAGLGFF | TGTGCCAGCTCACCGCGGACTAGCGGGAGGGCTGCCGGTTTGGGGTTCTTC | TRBD2 | NA | TRBJ2-1 | TRBV18
CASSQGGYHEQFF | TGCGCCAGCAGTCAGGGAGGGTATCATGAGCAGTTCTTC | TRBD2 | many | TRBJ2-1 | TRBV23-1
CASSPGTGGPNEKLFF | TGTGCCAGCAGCCCCGGGACAGGGGGACCTAATGAAAAACTGTTTTTT | TRBD1 | few | TRBJ1-4 | TRBV7-9
CASSLEKGLAGGEQFF | TGTGCCAGCAGCTTGGAAAAGGGACTAGCGGGAGGTGAGCAGTTCTTC | TRBD2 | few | TRBJ2-1 | TRBV7-2
CASSQDFTALGTDTQYF | TGTGCCAGCAGCCAAGATTTCACTGCACTAGGCACAGATACGCAGTATTTT | NA | few | TRBJ2-3 | TRBV4-2
CASSVAGTSGYEQYF | TGTGCCAGCAGCGTAGCTGGGACTAGCGGGTACGAGCAGTACTTC | TRBD2 | NA | TRBJ2-7 | TRBV9
CASSDGYRGSYEQYF | TGTGCCAGCAGCGACGGGTACAGGGGGAGCTACGAGCAGTACTTC | TRBD1 | few | TRBJ2-7 | TRBV11-2
CASSVGSGELFF | TGTGCCAGCAGTGTTGGTAGCGGGGAGCTGTTTTTT | NA | NA | TRBJ2-2 | TRBV2
CASNNPGHLYNEQFF | TGTGCCAGTAATAACCCGGGACACCTTTACAATGAGCAGTTCTTC | NA | few | TRBJ2-1 | TRBV19
CASNPDFLHSSYNEQFF | TGTGCCAGCAACCCTGACTTCCTCCACTCCTCCTACAATGAGCAGTTCTTC | NA | few | TRBJ2-1 | TRBV5-6
CASSLEGLADTQYF | TGTGCCAGCAGCTTAGAGGGACTAGCAGATACGCAGTATTTT | TRBD2 | NA | TRBJ2-3 | TRBV7-2
CSASPSGSQYF | TGCAGTGCTAGCCCTAGCGGGTCGCAGTATTTT | TRBD2 | NA | TRBJ2-3 | TRBV20-1
CASSPRQGPYEQYF | TGTGCCAGCAGTCCACGACAGGGACCCTACGAGCAGTACTTC | TRBD1 | few | TRBJ2-7 | TRBV28
CASSPGGNEKLFF | TGTGCCAGCAGCCCCGGGGGTAATGAAAAACTGTTTTTT | NA | few | TRBJ1-4 | TRBV28
CASRPGQGSIGELFF | TGTGCCAGCAGACCGGGACAGGGCAGCATCGGGGAGCTGTTTTTT | TRBD1 | few | TRBJ2-2 | TRBV28
CASSIGAGELFF | TGTGCCAGCAGTATCGGGGCCGGGGAGCTGTTTTTT | NA | few | TRBJ2-2 | TRBV14
CASSLDSNLAANTGELFF | TGTGCCAGCAGCTTAGATTCTAACCTAGCGGCAAACACCGGGGAGCTGTTTTTT | TRBD2 | few | TRBJ2-2 | TRBV11-3
CASSPAVSTDTQYF | TGTGCCAGCAGCCCAGCGGTTAGCACAGATACGCAGTATTTT | NA | NA | TRBJ2-3 | TRBV7-9
CSAPGSSGATDTQYF | TGCAGCGCCCCCGGGTCTAGCGGGGCCACAGATACGCAGTATTTT | TRBD2 | NA | TRBJ2-3 | TRBV29-1
CASSSGINYGYTF | TGTGCCAGCAGCTCAGGGATTAACTATGGCTACACCTTC | NA | NA | TRBJ1-2 | TRBV7-9
CASSGGAGRNQPQHF | TGTGCCAGCAGCGGGGGTGCGGGCCGGAATCAGCCCCAGCATTTT | NA | NA | TRBJ1-5 | TRBV9
CASSAYFQGTSGLSYEQYF | TGTGCCAGCAGTGCCTATTTCCAGGGGACTAGCGGGCTCTCCTACGAGCAGTACTTC | TRBD2 | NA | TRBJ2-7 | TRBV6-1
CATSTSGSMRELFF | TGTGCCACCTCTACTAGCGGGAGTATGAGGGAGCTGTTTTTT | TRBD2 | NA | TRBJ2-2 | TRBV28
CATSRLGELFF | TGTGCCACCAGCAGATTAGGGGAGCTGTTTTTT | NA | few | TRBJ2-2 | TRBV15
CASSQFIGQPFLYGYTF | TGCGCCAGCAGCCAATTCATCGGACAGCCCTTCCTCTATGGCTACACCTTC | NA | NA | TRBJ1-2 | TRBV4-1
CATWSGGGSYNEQFF | TGTGCCACGTGGTCCGGAGGAGGCTCCTACAATGAGCAGTTCTTC | NA | NA | TRBJ2-1 | TRBV10-3
CASSLQGVAGELFF | TGCGCCAGCAGCTTACAGGGGGTCGCCGGGGAGCTGTTTTTT | TRBD1 | NA | TRBJ2-2 | TRBV5-1
CASSGLAGTTGELFF | TGTGCCAGCAGCGGACTAGCGGGAACCACCGGGGAGCTGTTTTTT | TRBD2 | few | TRBJ2-2 | TRBV5-4
CASSIFGQAEQFF | TGTGCCAGCAGCATATTTGGACAGGCGGAGCAGTTCTTC | TRBD1 | NA | TRBJ2-1 | TRBV7-2
CASSGVGGEGGYTF | TGTGCCAGCAGTGGGGTTGGAGGAGAAGGTGGCTACACCTTC | NA | NA | TRBJ1-2 | TRBV2
CASSSTGNQDIQYF | TGTGCCAGCAGCTCGACAGGGAATCAAGACATTCAGTACTTC | TRBD1 | NA | TRBJ2-4 | TRBV5-6
CASSPAGLAPNRDEQFF | TGTGCCAGCAGCCCTGCTGGACTAGCACCGAACCGGGATGAGCAGTTCTTC | TRBD2 | few | TRBJ2-1 | TRBV7-2
CASSFGVPGQGASYTF | TGTGCCAGCAGTTTTGGCGTACCGGGACAGGGGGCCAGCTACACCTTC | TRBD1 | few | TRBJ1-2 | TRBV6-5
CASSYRDEQYF | TGTGCCAGCAGTTACAGGGACGAGCAGTACTTC | NA | few | TRBJ2-7 | TRBV2
CASQGVAGTGGELFF | TGTGCCAGCCAGGGTGTTGCGGGAACGGGCGGGGAGCTGTTTTTT | NA | NA | TRBJ2-2 | TRBV28